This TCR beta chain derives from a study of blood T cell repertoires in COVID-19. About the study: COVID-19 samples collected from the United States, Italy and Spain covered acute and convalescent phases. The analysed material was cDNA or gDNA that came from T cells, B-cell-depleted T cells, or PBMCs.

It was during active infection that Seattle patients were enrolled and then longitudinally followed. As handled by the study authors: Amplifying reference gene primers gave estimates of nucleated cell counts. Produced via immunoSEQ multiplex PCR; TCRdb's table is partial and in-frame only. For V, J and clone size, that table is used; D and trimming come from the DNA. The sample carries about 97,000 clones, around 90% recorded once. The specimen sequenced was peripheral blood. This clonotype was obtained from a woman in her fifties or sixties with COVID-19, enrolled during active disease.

The chain's CDR3 is CASSVGVGRTNEKLFF. Written as DNA, the CDR3 is TGTGCCAGCAGTGTGGGAGTGGGGAGAACTAATGAAAAACTGTTTTTT. This chain links TRBV6-1 with TRBJ1-4; D is unclear. The CDR3 is made up of 16 amino acids. Germline V gives CDR1 MNHNS, CDR2 SASEGT. The V end lost 4 bases, the J end lost 1 base, and 13 bases lay between the germline ends.